This T cell receptor beta chain is from a study of cytomegalovirus exposure and HLA in healthy donors. Produced via immunoSEQ multiplex PCR; TCRdb's table is partial and in-frame only. Among fewer than 100,000 clones listed, 85% to 95% were seen once. The donors were part of the roughly 120-subject validation cohort, which stood apart from the approximately 630-subject first cohort. The V end was cut by 5 bases, the J end by 10 bases, with 24 bases between. The CDR3 loop spans 16 amino acids. Germline assignment: CDR1 SGHTA and CDR2 FQGNSA. In the case of this clone: Its antigen remains unknown.

Findings of the study overall: The dataset shows that most TCR sequences were rare, while some public TCRs occurred in many donors. TCR beta chains numbering some 160 were designated cytomegalovirus-associated.

This TCR derives from a woman under 30 in good health and CMV-seronegative. Sequenced input: PBMCs. The chain uses TRBV7-2 and TRBJ2-1; maybe TRBD2 (5 bases). The DNA for the CDR3 is TGTGCCAGCAGCCTCAGTCCGGGAAGAGCCCTGTTGGAGCAGTTCTTC. Amino acids: CASSLSPGRALLEQFF.